One and the same sample provided the 29 T cell receptor beta chains below, sequenced in a study of blood T cell repertoires in COVID-19. Using immunoSEQ multiplex PCR, the repertoire was profiled, and TCRdb retains in-frame clones only, with some absent. Altogether around 300,000 clones are present, around nine tenths being singletons, with the ten largest covering approximately 1.8%. The sample consisted of PBMCs or T cells enriched from blood (not recorded which). Receptors were obtained from a woman aged 55-70 years who had recovered from COVID-19.

V is TRBV6-2 or TRBV6-3 and J is TRBJ1-5, with D possibly matching TRBD1 (5 bases). The ends were cut back, 0 bases at V and 5 bases at J, with 8 bases in the middle. The length of the CDR3 is 14 residues. Germline V CDR1 and CDR2: MNHEY, SVGEGT. CDR3: CASSYSDSHQPQHF. DNA for the CDR3: TGTGCCAGCAGTTACTCAGACAGTCATCAGCCCCAGCATTTT.

This chain links TRBV2 with TRBJ1-5; no clear D. Germline V CDR1 and CDR2: SNHLY, FYNNEI. The CDR3 is 13 residues long. The ends were cut back, 6 bases at V and 8 bases at J, with 14 bases in the middle. CDR3 nucleotide sequence: TGTGCCAGCAGCCCTGAAGTTCGGGAGCCCCAGCATTTT. It codes for CASSPEVREPQHF.

The rearrangement links TRBV29-1 to TRBJ1-2, with TRBD1 as a possible D gene (6 bases). V lost 6 bases, J lost 5 bases, and 16 bases lay in between. CDR3 length: 13 residues. The germline gives CDR1 SQVTM, CDR2 ANQGSEA. The CDR3 DNA sequence: TGCAGCGTCCGCCCACAGGGTCCGTATGGCTACACCTTC. Encoded protein: CSVRPQGPYGYTF. The full variable domain, with the rest looked up from reference TRBV29-1 and TRBJ1-2, is SAVISQKPSRDICQRGTSLTIQCQVDSQVTMMFWYRQQPGQSLTLIATANQGSEATYESGFVIDKFPISRPNLTFSTLTVSNMSPEDSSIYLCSVRPQGPYGYTFGSGTRLTVV.

The rearrangement links TRBV7-8 to TRBJ2-2, with D possibly matching TRBD2 (6 bases). The V end was cut by 11 bases, the J end by 4 bases, with 11 bases between. This CDR3 spans 12 amino acids. Germline CDR1 SGHVS, CDR2 FQNEAQ. In DNA form, the CDR3 reads TGTGCCGCGGGGTTTGGCACCGGGGAGCTGTTTTTT. Protein: CAAGFGTGELFF.

The genes are TRBV29-1 and TRBJ2-2; D call uncertain. The germline V gene encodes CDR1 SQVTM and CDR2 ANQGSEA. Trimming pared 1 base from V and 5 bases from J, leaving 8 bases between. CDR3 size: 13 residues. The CDR3 DNA reads TGCAGCGTTGAAGCCAGAAAGACCGGGGAGCTGTTTTTT. This codes for CSVEARKTGELFF.

V gene TRBV6-5 combines with J gene TRBJ1-1; D possibly corresponds to TRBD1 (6 bases). V was clipped by 6 bases and J by 1 base, with 9 bases between them. Germline CDR1 MNHEY, CDR2 SVGAGI. This CDR3 contains 13 residues. In DNA form, the CDR3 reads TGTGCCAGCAGAAAACAGGGGAACACTGAAGCTTTCTTT. Amino acids: CASRKQGNTEAFF.

The rearrangement joins TRBV19 to TRBJ1-5; TRBD1 agrees at 8 bases. The trim removed 6 bases at V and 7 bases at J, leaving 2 bases unmatched. Per the germline V gene, CDR1 is LNHDA and CDR2 is SQIVND (reference sequence). This CDR3 is 12 amino acids long. CDR3 nucleotides: TGTGCCAGTAGGGCAGGGGGCCAGCCCCAGCATTTT. This gives the protein CASRAGGQPQHF.

The rearrangement uses TRBV7-9 and TRBJ2-7; 12 bases map to TRBD2. The V gene's germline CDR1 is SEHNR and CDR2 FQNEAQ (reference sequence). CDR3 length equals 16 residues. J was trimmed by 0 bases and V by 5 bases; bases with no gene match: 5. Here the CDR3 DNA reads TGTGCCAGCAGCGGGCTAGCGGGGGGGAACTCCTACGAGCAGTACTTC. Translation: CASSGLAGGNSYEQYF.

The chain is built from TRBV5-6 and TRBJ1-5; 7 bases align to TRBD1. CDR3 size: 16 residues. The V segment lost 2 bases and the J segment 3 bases; nucleotides outside the gene matches: 8. In germline, CDR1 is SGHDT, CDR2 YYEEEE. The CDR3 DNA is TGTGCCAGCAGCTTATTCAGGGGGAAAATCAATCAGCCCCAGCATTTT. Amino acid sequence: CASSLFRGKINQPQHF.

The V and J genes are TRBV28 and TRBJ1-1; 8 nucleotides agree with TRBD1. This CDR3 has 14 amino acids. The germline V gene has CDR1 MDHEN and CDR2 SYDVKM. V shed 4 bases and J 0 bases; nucleotides not matched to a gene: 1. The CDR3 sequence is CASSSGQVNTEAFF. The CDR3 bases are TGTGCCAGCAGTTCGGGACAGGTGAACACTGAAGCTTTCTTT.

The chain is built from TRBV6-5 and TRBJ2-1, with 7 bases matching TRBD2. The CDR3 runs to 13 residues. The germline V gene encodes CDR1 MNHEY and CDR2 SVGAGI. J was trimmed by 9 bases and V by 6 bases; bases with no gene match: 8. CDR3: CASSPGGTTEQFF. In DNA, the CDR3 is TGTGCCAGCAGCCCCGGCGGGACTACTGAGCAGTTCTTC.

The chain has TRBV15 and TRBJ1-3, with 10 positions matching TRBD1. This CDR3 contains 23 residues. The germline V gene has CDR1 LNHNV and CDR2 YYDKDF (reference sequence). V shed 0 bases, J shed 0 bases, and the junction held 20 bases outside the gene matches. CDR3 in amino acids: CATSREPWTRTGGYRSSGNTIYF. The CDR3 region has the DNA TGTGCCACCAGCAGAGAACCATGGACCCGGACAGGGGGATATAGGAGCTCTGGAAACACCATATATTTT.

The chain recombines TRBV18 with TRBJ1-2; 10 positions match TRBD1. V lost 3 bases, J lost 9 bases, and 4 bases stayed unmatched. Germline loops: CDR1 KGHSH, CDR2 LQKENI. This CDR3 contains 13 residues. The CDR3 is CASSPGTGDRYTF. The DNA of the CDR3 is TGTGCCAGCTCACCCGGGACAGGGGATCGCTACACCTTC.

The J gene is TRBJ1-1, the V gene TRBV28; 10 nucleotides align to TRBD1. This CDR3 is 11 amino acids long. V trimming: 6 bases; J trimming: 13 bases; junction bases outside the gene matches: 5. CDR1 and CDR2 from the germline V gene are MDHEN and SYDVKM. As DNA, the CDR3 is TGTGCCAGCAGCCGTGGACAGGGGGGTTTCTTT. The encoded protein is CASSRGQGGFF. Together with reference TRBV28 and TRBJ1-1, the CDR3 gives the full variable domain: DVKVTQSSRYLVKRTGEKVFLECVQDMDHENMFWYRQDPGLGLRLIYFSYDVKMKEKGDIPEGYSVSREKKERFSLILESASTNQTSMYLCASSRGQGGFFGQGTRLTVV.

This chain joins TRBV30 and TRBJ1-1; no definite D call. The CDR3 runs to 13 residues. With 5 bases removed from V and 0 bases from J, the gap between germline ends came to 10 bases. Germline V lookup: CDR1 GTSNPN, CDR2 SVGIG (reference sequence). The CDR3 protein is CAWGSPLNTEAFF. For the CDR3, the DNA is TGTGCCTGGGGGTCCCCTCTGAACACTGAAGCTTTCTTT.

The chain couples TRBV6-5 to TRBJ1-2; 8 nucleotides match TRBD1. The CDR3 has 15 amino acids. CDR1 is MNHEY and CDR2 is SVGAGI in the germline V gene. V was clipped by 2 bases and J by 5 bases; unmatched bases: 7. CDR3 region: CASSYQGAVYYGYTF. CDR3 nucleotides: TGTGCCAGCAGTTACCAGGGGGCGGTGTATTATGGCTACACCTTC.

V and J are TRBV7-9 and TRBJ1-4; 7 bases fit TRBD1. With V trimmed by 6 bases and J by 8 bases, 12 bases remained unmatched. Germline V gives CDR1 SEHNR, CDR2 FQNEAQ (reference sequence). The CDR3 consists of 15 residues. DNA for the CDR3: TGTGCCAGCAGTTCTACCGACAGGGAGAGGGAAAAACTGTTTTTT. This gives the protein CASSSTDREREKLFF.

The chain joins TRBV27 to TRBJ1-2, with 10 bases matching TRBD1. The CDR3 spans 17 residues. Trimming cost V 6 bases and J 5 bases; bases outside gene matches: 15. CDR1 is MNHEY, CDR2 SMNVEV, per germline (reference sequence). CDR3 protein: CASSSFLGDRGPYGYTF. CDR3 nucleotide sequence: TGTGCCAGCAGCTCTTTCCTAGGGGACAGGGGTCCGTATGGCTACACCTTC.

The chain uses TRBV6-5 and TRBJ1-4; D unclear. V was clipped by 7 bases and J by 3 bases, with 6 bases between them. Germline lookup yields CDR1 MNHEY and CDR2 SVGAGI. The CDR3 spans 12 residues. The CDR3 nucleotides are TGTGCCAGCACGGGTCCTAATGAAAAACTGTTTTTT. It specifies CASTGPNEKLFF.

The V gene is TRBV6-1, the J gene TRBJ1-2; D unclear. The CDR3 is 14 residues long. V was shortened by 2 bases and J by 0 bases, with 7 bases between the two germline ends. CDR1 is MNHNS and CDR2 is SASEGT in the germline V gene. CDR3 coding DNA: TGTGCCAGCAGTGAACACGGAGCTAACTATGGCTACACCTTC. Residues: CASSEHGANYGYTF.

The chain employs TRBV6-1 and TRBJ1-5, with no clear D. V was pared by 3 bases and J by 7 bases, with 13 bases between. The CDR3 has 14 residues. Looked up from germline, CDR1 is MNHNS and CDR2 is SASEGT. Here the CDR3 DNA reads TGTGCCAGCAGTGATGAGGCGGGGATCCAGCCCCAGCATTTT. Amino acid sequence: CASSDEAGIQPQHF.

The V gene is TRBV11-2, the J gene TRBJ2-2; 10 bases fit TRBD1. Germline CDR1 reads SGHAT; CDR2 reads FQNNGV. The V gene end was trimmed by 1 base and the J gene end by 6 bases; junction bases not matched to a gene: 14. CDR3 length equals 19 residues. Here the CDR3 reads CASSLGLRGTGDSAGELFF. CDR3 DNA: TGTGCCAGCAGCTTAGGCCTGAGGGGGACAGGGGATAGTGCCGGGGAGCTGTTTTTT.

CDR3: CASSRQASYEQYF. The DNA of the CDR3 is TGTGCCAGCAGCCGTCAGGCGTCCTACGAGCAGTACTTC. V is TRBV7-8 and J is TRBJ2-7; D unclear. Germline lookup yields CDR1 SGHVS and CDR2 FQNEAQ. This CDR3 has 13 amino acids. The V end was cut by 5 bases, the J end by 1 base, with 9 bases between.

CDR3 coding DNA: TGTGCCAGCAGCCCGACAGAAGGGTCCCTCCACTTT. It translates to CASSPTEGSLHF. The rearrangement links TRBV7-9 to TRBJ1-6; D perhaps matches TRBD1 (5 bases). Trimming removed 5 bases at V and 14 bases at J, with 13 bases between. CDR1 and CDR2 (germline): SEHNR, FQNEAQ (reference sequence). The CDR3 consists of 12 residues.

The V and J genes are TRBV12-3 or TRBV12-4 and TRBJ1-2; D perhaps matches TRBD1 (6 bases). Trimming shortened V by 4 bases and J by 7 bases, and 7 bases separated the two germline ends. The CDR3 covers 11 residues. CDR3 bases: TGTGCCAGCAGTTCACAGGGTGGCTACACCTTC. This encodes CASSSQGGYTF.

V and J are TRBV18 and TRBJ2-7; D is undetermined. This CDR3 comprises 13 residues. CDR1 is KGHSH and CDR2 is LQKENI in the germline V gene. V gave up 0 bases and J gave up 2 bases, with 5 bases separating them. The DNA for the CDR3 is TGTGCCAGCTCACCACCGGCTGCCTACGAGCAGTACTTC. Translating it yields CASSPPAAYEQYF.

This clone was recorded only once. The CDR3 reads CASRSGTPYSNQPQHF. The DNA of the CDR3 is TGTGCCAGCAGGTCCGGGACACCCTATAGCAATCAGCCCCAGCATTTT. The V and J genes are TRBV27 and TRBJ1-5; weak D call: TRBD1 (6 bases). Deletions cut 6 bases from V and 0 bases from J, with 15 bases between. Germline V lookup: CDR1 MNHEY, CDR2 SMNVEV (reference sequence). CDR3 length equals 16 residues.

The rearrangement links TRBV30 to TRBJ1-5; 9 bases fit TRBD1. CDR3 size: 14 residues. Trimming cost V 2 bases and J 3 bases; bases outside gene matches: 2. Germline V gene data show CDR1 as GTSNPN and CDR2 as SVGIG (reference sequence). The chain's CDR3 is CAWSRDRDNQPQHF. The CDR3 DNA reads as TGTGCCTGGAGTCGGGACAGGGACAATCAGCCCCAGCATTTT.

The chain employs TRBV10-1 and TRBJ1-2; D is unclear. V lost 4 bases, J lost 2 bases, and 8 bases lay in between. The CDR3 is made up of 13 amino acids. The germline CDR1 and CDR2 sequences are WNHNN and SYGVQD (reference sequence). For the CDR3, the DNA is TGCGCCAGCAGTGCTGGGAGGAACTATGGCTACACCTTC. The encoded protein is CASSAGRNYGYTF.